This TCR beta chain was recovered during a study of PD-1 blockade in classical Hodgkin lymphoma. Study conclusions and caveats: Before treatment, TCR diversity in newly diagnosed patients was reportedly lower than in healthy donors. At C4D1, TCR diversity had climbed significantly for CD4+ cells, though not for CD8+ cells.

The CDR3 has 17 amino acids. The V gene's germline CDR1 is SGHRS and CDR2 YFSETQ. The V and J ends lost 0 bases and 1 base, in that order; junction bases with no gene match: 8. With respect to this clone: Its antigen is not known.

Assay: immunoSEQ multiplex PCR; the TCRdb copy retains only in-frame clones and omits some. Of tens of thousands of clones in the sample, approximately 83% were seen once. All patients relapsed after autologous stem cell transplantation, and brentuximab vedotin exposure varied. The receptor comes from a human donor with classical Hodgkin lymphoma. The chain has TRBV5-1 and TRBJ1-1; TRBD1 agrees at 8 bases. Sequenced material: peripheral blood mononuclear cells (PBMCs), taken at baseline. As DNA, the CDR3 is TGCGCCAGCAGCTTGGGGGCAGGGGGCGCAGAGAACACTGAAGCTTTCTTT. This translates into CASSLGAGGAENTEAFF. Combining the CDR3 with reference TRBV5-1 and TRBJ1-1 gives the whole variable domain KAGVTQTPRYLIKTRGQQVTLSCSPISGHRSVSWYQQTPGQGLQFLFEYFSETQRNKGNFPGRFSGRQFSNSRSEMNVSTLELGDSALYLCASSLGAGGAENTEAFFGQGTRLTVV.